This T cell receptor beta chain was sequenced for a study of molecular identifiers for immune sequencing clone quantification. The CDR3 spans 14 residues. Losses at the gene ends were 6 bases for V and 4 bases for J; bases not matched to a gene: 9. Germline assignment: CDR1 MNHNS and CDR2 SASEGT. This clonotype was seen more than once but under ten times. TCRdb re-called the PCR reads through MiXCR, storing one row per CDR3 protein. The sample has around 460,000 distinct CDR3 sequences, about 25% seen once. The rearrangement links TRBV6-1 to TRBJ2-7; 7 positions match TRBD2. The sequenced sample was naive CD8+ T cells from blood, with Jurkat cell RNA spiked in. Subset given: FACS-sorted CD8+CD4-CCR7+CD45RA+ naive T cells. This receptor was identified in a human donor in good health. Some libraries in this study had Jurkat cell RNA spiked in. The DNA of the CDR3 is TGTGCCAGCAGCACCCCCAGGGAGGGGTACGAGCAGTACTTC. Residues: CASSTPREGYEQYF.